The table lists the clone carrying this TCR beta chain with a count of one. Its antigen remains unidentified. Other DNA variants within this sample encode the same CDR3. RNA was isolated and reverse transcribed to cDNA, the sequencing template. TCRdb keeps only in-frame clones here, not all; method: immunoSEQ multiplex PCR. The sample has 120,000 or so clones; 58% are singletons. The record originates from a study of CD8+ T cells in alopecia areata. General observations from the study: For lesional scalp, especially alopecia totalis/universalis, clonality was higher than in normal scalp. Whether baseline CD8+ expansion is linked to response remains uncertain, given a single nonresponder.

CDR1 is SGHKS, CDR2 YYEKEE, per germline (reference sequence). This CDR3 spans 14 amino acids. After removal of 4 bases from V and 4 bases from J, the junction contained 2 bases not matched to a gene. Treatment in this sample: oral pan-JAK inhibitor, 5-10 mg twice daily. The investigators collected lesional scalp punch biopsies and peripheral blood from alopecia areata patients. Sequenced here: CD8+ T cells sorted from blood, sampled at week 4, from a patient treated with tofacitinib. The origin of this receptor is a human donor with alopecia areata. The rearrangement uses TRBV5-5 and TRBJ2-5, with 12 bases lining up with TRBD1. The CDR3 nucleotides read TGTGCCAGCAGCGGGACAGGGGGCGGAGAGACCCAGTACTTC. It codes for CASSGTGGGETQYF.